This T cell receptor (beta chain) was recorded in a study of regulatory T cells in long-lasting Graves disease. Germline lookup yields CDR1 MNHEY and CDR2 SMNVEV (reference sequence). CDR3 size: 17 residues. V lost 3 bases and J 0 bases, leaving 15 bases between the germline ends. With iRepertoire HTBI primers and Arm-PCR of CDR3 regions, TCR beta libraries were built. TCRdb re-called the multiplex PCR reads through MiXCR, storing one row per CDR3 protein. The sample consists of under 500,000 distinct CDR3 sequences, under 25% of them appearing once. This clonotype was observed a handful of times. Time point: persistent/refractory GD, antithyroid drugs over 5 years with positive TRAb. Scientists built the TCR library using RNA that was extracted from PBMCs.

The chain uses TRBV27 and TRBJ1-5; D gene ambiguous. This receptor was identified in a female donor with Graves disease. Sequenced here: peripheral blood mononuclear cells (PBMCs), sampled when the disease was refractory, from a patient treated with antithyroid drugs. This CDR3 is CASSLAPFGYSNQPQHF. The CDR3 DNA follows: TGTGCCAGCAGTTTGGCCCCCTTTGGGTATAGCAATCAGCCCCAGCATTTT.